The clone carrying this TCR beta chain was counted a few times. What it binds is unknown. The germline CDR1 and CDR2 sequences are SGHNT and YENEEA. The ends lost 5 bases at V and 5 bases at J; junction bases unmatched: 10. The CDR3 sequence is 15 residues long. The data are from a study of CD8 T cells in ankylosing spondylitis. Whole-study findings and limits: Roughly eight highly homologous variants formed a TCR beta motif that appeared characteristic of ankylosing spondylitis blood. Both synovial fluid and blood in reactive arthritis had previously been reported to carry some motif variants. Disease-linked clones bore a CD8+ phenotype, appearing relatively rarely in peripheral blood.

Preparation of TCR beta libraries was done by quantitative 5'-RACE with molecular barcodes. MiXCR, applied by TCRdb to the 5' RACE reads, yields one record per CDR3 protein. This table holds about 240,000 distinct CDR3 sequences, 10% to 13% found once. The rearrangement joins TRBV11-3 to TRBJ2-5, with 8 bases matching TRBD2. The receptor was derived from a male donor with ankylosing spondylitis or in good health (not recorded which). Sequences were obtained from blood, either unsorted or a sorted T cell fraction (not recorded which). The CDR3: CASSTLGVAGETQYF. The CDR3 region has the DNA TGTGCCAGCAGCACCCTCGGGGTAGCGGGGGAGACCCAGTACTTC.